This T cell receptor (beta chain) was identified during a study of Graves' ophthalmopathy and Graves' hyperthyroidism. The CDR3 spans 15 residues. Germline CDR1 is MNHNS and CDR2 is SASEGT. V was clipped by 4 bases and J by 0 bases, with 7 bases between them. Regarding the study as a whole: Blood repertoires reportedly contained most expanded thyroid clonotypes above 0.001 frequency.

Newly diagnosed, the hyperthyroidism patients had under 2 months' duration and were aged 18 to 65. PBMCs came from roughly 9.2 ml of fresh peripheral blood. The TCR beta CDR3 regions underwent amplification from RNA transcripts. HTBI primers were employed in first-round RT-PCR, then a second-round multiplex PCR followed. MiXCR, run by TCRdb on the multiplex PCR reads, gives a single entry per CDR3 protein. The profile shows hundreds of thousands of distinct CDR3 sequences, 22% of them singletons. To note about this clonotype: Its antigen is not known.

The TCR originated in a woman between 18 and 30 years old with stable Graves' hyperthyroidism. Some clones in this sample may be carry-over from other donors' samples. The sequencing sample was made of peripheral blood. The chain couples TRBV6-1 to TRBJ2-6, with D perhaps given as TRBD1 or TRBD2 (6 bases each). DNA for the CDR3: TGTGCCAGCAGTGGGGGGGCCTCTGGGGCCAACGTCCTGACTTTC. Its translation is CASSGGASGANVLTF.